One and the same sample provided the 5 T cell receptor beta chains below, sequenced in a study of blood T cell repertoires in COVID-19. Profiling relied on immunoSEQ multiplex PCR, and the TCRdb table lists in-frame clones only, not all of them. Of some 170,000 clones listed, approximately 80% are singletons. Sequenced input: peripheral blood. Source of these receptors: a woman aged 80 or older with active or convalescent COVID-19.

This sequence joins TRBV5-1 and TRBJ2-3, with 9 bases lining up with TRBD2. The junction had 7 bases not matched to a gene; V was cut back by 5 bases and J by 6 bases. Looked up from germline, CDR1 is SGHRS and CDR2 is YFSETQ. The CDR3 sequence is 14 residues long. The CDR3 DNA is TGCGCCAGCAGGGCTAGCGGGACCGTCGATACGCAGTATTTT. It codes for CASRASGTVDTQYF.

The genes are TRBV11-2 and TRBJ2-1; 8 bases match TRBD2. Germline CDR1 reads SGHAT; CDR2 reads FQNNGV. J gave up 7 bases and V 3 bases, and 8 bases lay outside the gene matches. There are 15 residues in the CDR3. Here the CDR3 DNA reads TGTGCCAGCAGCTTCGGGACCCCGGGAGGGAATGAGCAGTTCTTC. Amino acid sequence: CASSFGTPGGNEQFF.

The chain employs TRBV30 and TRBJ1-6; D may be TRBD1 (6 bases). CDR1 GTSNPN and CDR2 SVGIG come from the germline V gene (reference sequence). Trimming left V 0 bases short and J 9 bases short, with 15 bases between. CDR3 length: 15 residues. CDR3 DNA sequence: TGTGCCTGGAGTGTTTCCGGGACAAAGATTTCACCCCTCCACTTT. Protein: CAWSVSGTKISPLHF.

For the CDR3, the DNA is TGTGCCAGCTCCCCGACAGCACAGGAGCTTTACGAGCAGTACTTC. It specifies CASSPTAQELYEQYF. The V and J genes are TRBV18 and TRBJ2-7; tentative D call: TRBD1 (5 bases). The CDR3 totals 15 residues. Germline V gene sequence: CDR1 KGHSH, CDR2 LQKENI. Trimming took off 6 bases at V and 4 bases at J, with 19 bases between the two ends.

The chain recombines TRBV6-5 with TRBJ1-5, with D unclear. This CDR3 comprises 15 residues. The germline CDR1 and CDR2 sequences are MNHEY and SVGAGI. V dropped 8 bases and J dropped 1 base, with 15 bases sitting between them. CDR3 residues: CASCCSDRSNQPQHF. DNA of the CDR3: TGTGCCAGCTGTTGTTCCGATCGGAGCAATCAGCCCCAGCATTTT.